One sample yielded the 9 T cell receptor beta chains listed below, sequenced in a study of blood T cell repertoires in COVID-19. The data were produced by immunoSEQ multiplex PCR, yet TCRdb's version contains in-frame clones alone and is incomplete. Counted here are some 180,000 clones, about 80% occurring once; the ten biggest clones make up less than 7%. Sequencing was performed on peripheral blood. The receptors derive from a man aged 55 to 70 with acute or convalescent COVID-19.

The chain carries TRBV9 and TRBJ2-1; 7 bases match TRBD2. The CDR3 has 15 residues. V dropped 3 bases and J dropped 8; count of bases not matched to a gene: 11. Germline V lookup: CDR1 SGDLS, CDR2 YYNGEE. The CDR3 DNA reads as TGTGCCAGCAGCGCTAGCGGTACGGATCTCCATGAGCAGTTCTTC. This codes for CASSASGTDLHEQFF.

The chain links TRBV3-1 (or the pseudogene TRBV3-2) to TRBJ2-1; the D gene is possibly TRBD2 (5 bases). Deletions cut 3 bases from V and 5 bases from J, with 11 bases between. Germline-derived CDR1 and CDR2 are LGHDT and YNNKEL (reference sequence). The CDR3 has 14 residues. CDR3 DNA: TGTGCCAGCAGCCAGGGCGGACTCGACAATGAGCAGTTCTTC. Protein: CASSQGGLDNEQFF.

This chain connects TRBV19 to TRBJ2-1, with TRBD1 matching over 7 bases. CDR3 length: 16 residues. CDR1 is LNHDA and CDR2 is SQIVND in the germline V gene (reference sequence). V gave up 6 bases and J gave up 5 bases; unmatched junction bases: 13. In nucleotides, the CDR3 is TGTGCCAGTAGGACAGGGACCGATCATTTTAACAATGAGCAGTTCTTC. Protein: CASRTGTDHFNNEQFF. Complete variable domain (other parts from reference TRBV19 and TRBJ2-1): DGGITQSPKYLFRKEGQNVTLSCEQNLNHDAMYWYRQDPGQGLRLIYYSQIVNDFQKGDIAEGYSVSREKKESFPLTVTSAQKNPTAFYLCASRTGTDHFNNEQFFGPGTRLTVL.

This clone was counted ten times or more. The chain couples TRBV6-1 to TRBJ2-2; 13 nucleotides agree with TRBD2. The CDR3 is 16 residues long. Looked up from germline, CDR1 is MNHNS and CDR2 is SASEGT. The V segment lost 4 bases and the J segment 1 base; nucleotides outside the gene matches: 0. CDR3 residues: CASSGLAGGNTGELFF. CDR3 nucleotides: TGTGCCAGCAGTGGACTAGCGGGAGGGAACACCGGGGAGCTGTTTTTT.

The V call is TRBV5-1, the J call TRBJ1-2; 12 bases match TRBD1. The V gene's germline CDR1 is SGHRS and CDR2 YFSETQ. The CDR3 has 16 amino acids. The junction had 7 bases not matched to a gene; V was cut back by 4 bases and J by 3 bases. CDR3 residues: CASSTGDRGLDYGYTF. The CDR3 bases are TGCGCCAGCAGCACCGGGGACAGGGGGCTGGACTATGGCTACACCTTC.

The chain's CDR3 is CASRVAGGDTGELFF. In DNA, the CDR3 is TGTGCCAGCAGAGTAGCGGGGGGGGACACCGGGGAGCTGTTTTTT. The V and J genes are TRBV2 and TRBJ2-2; TRBD2 matches 11 bases. This CDR3 is 15 amino acids long. Per germline, CDR1 SNHLY and CDR2 FYNNEI. V lost 6 bases to trimming and J lost 3 bases; unmatched junction nucleotides: 3. Filled out from reference TRBV2 and TRBJ2-2, the complete variable domain reads EPEVTQTPSHQVTQMGQEVILRCVPISNHLYFYWYRQILGQKVEFLVSFYNNEISEKSEIFDDQFSVERPDGSNFTLKIRSTKLEDSAMYFCASRVAGGDTGELFFGEGSRLTVL.

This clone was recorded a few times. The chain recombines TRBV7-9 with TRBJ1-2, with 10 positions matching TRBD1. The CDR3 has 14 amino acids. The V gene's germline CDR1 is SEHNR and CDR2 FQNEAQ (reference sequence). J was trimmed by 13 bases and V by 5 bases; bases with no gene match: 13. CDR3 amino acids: CASSRQNPGQGLTF. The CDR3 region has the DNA TGTGCCAGCAGCAGACAGAATCCGGGACAGGGGCTCACCTTC.

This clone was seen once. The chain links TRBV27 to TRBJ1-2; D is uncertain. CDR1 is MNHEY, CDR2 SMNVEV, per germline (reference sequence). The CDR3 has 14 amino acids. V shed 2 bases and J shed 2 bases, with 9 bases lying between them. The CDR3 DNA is TGTGCCAGCAGTTTAGGCAGGTTGAACTATGGCTACACCTTC. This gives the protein CASSLGRLNYGYTF.

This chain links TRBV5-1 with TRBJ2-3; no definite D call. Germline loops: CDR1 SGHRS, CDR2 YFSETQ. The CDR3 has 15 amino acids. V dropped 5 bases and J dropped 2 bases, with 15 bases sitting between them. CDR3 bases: TGCGCCAGCAGAGCCCAGACTGGAACCACAGATACGCAGTATTTT. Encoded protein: CASRAQTGTTDTQYF.